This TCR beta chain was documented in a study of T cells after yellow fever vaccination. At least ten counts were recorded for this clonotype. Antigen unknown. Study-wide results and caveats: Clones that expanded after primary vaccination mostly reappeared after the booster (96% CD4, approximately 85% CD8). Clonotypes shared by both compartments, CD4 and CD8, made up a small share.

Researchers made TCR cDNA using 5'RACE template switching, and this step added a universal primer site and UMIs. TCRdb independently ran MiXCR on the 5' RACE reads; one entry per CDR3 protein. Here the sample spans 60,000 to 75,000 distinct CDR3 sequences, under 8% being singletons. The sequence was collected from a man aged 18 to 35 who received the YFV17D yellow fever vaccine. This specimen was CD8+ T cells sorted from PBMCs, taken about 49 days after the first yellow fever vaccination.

The CDR3 spells CASLEAGDTEAFF. The CDR3 bases are TGTGCCAGTCTTGAAGCGGGGGACACTGAAGCTTTCTTT. The chain links TRBV12-3 or TRBV12-4 to TRBJ1-1; D possibly corresponds to TRBD1 (5 bases). There are 13 residues in the CDR3. V lost 9 bases and J lost 3, with 14 bases in between.